This T cell receptor beta chain is drawn from a study of blood T cell repertoires in COVID-19. In the study overall: The United States, Italy and Spain supplied acute and convalescent COVID-19 samples.

Germline lookup yields CDR1 SGHRS and CDR2 YFSETQ. V lost 1 base, J lost 0 bases, and 13 bases stayed unmatched. The CDR3 runs to 18 residues. Assay used: immunoSEQ multiplex PCR; TCRdb lists only in-frame clones, some missing. The sample shows over 200,000 clones, around 84% of them seen only once. Sequenced sample: peripheral blood. This chain uses TRBV5-1 with TRBJ2-7; 7 nucleotides line up with TRBD2. The TCR comes from an elderly woman with active or convalescent COVID-19. CDR3 coding DNA: TGCGCCAGCAGCTTGACCCCGGGGGGAGCGGGACTCTCCTACGAGCAGTACTTC. This translates into CASSLTPGGAGLSYEQYF.